The TCR beta chain under discussion was sequenced for a study of T cell responses to AZD1222 COVID-19 vaccine. Findings and caveats of the study: Among the donors, most were white British and more were female, and clonal diversity was possibly underestimated. Repertoire sampling was restricted to post-peak T cell response timepoints. There were vaccine-associated CD4 TCRs across spike, dominant at 160-218 and 743-854.

Details on this clone: As yet, its antigen is unknown.

Using immunoSEQ multiplex PCR, the repertoire was profiled, and TCRdb retains in-frame clones only, with some absent. The sample consists of 70,000 to 95,000 clones, 85% to 90% of them appearing once. The CDR3 is made up of 12 amino acids. Trimming stripped 5 bases from V and 3 bases from J, with 8 bases between. Germline lookup yields CDR1 SGHTA and CDR2 FQGNSA. J is TRBJ2-7 and V is TRBV7-2; unclear D gene. The receptor was isolated from an adult who received the AZD1222 COVID-19 vaccine. The source material was peripheral blood, sampled 28 days after the second AZD1222 dose. The CDR3 loop reads CASSAAGYEQYF. In DNA, the CDR3 is TGTGCCAGCAGCGCAGCCGGCTACGAGCAGTACTTC.